This passage covers 27 T cell receptor beta chains from one sample sequenced in a study of T-cell reconstitution after alpha-beta-depleted transplantation in children. The authors prepared the TCRbeta library with unique molecular identifiers. MiXCR, run by TCRdb on the PCR reads, gives a single entry per CDR3 protein. The repertoire holds around 600,000 distinct CDR3 sequences, with roughly 10% as singletons. Source: PBMCs from the stem cell graft donor, taken from the stem cell graft. These TCRs come from a human donor who donated a stem cell graft to a child with acute myeloid leukemia.

This clonotype occurred once. It is likely a read error, because the conserved phenylalanine at the end of the CDR3 is missing. The V and J genes are TRBV6-2 or TRBV6-3 and TRBJ1-4; D is perhaps TRBD1 (5 bases). The CDR3 runs to 13 residues. Trimming removed 7 bases at V and 6 bases at J, with 12 bases between. Germline assignment: CDR1 MNHEY and CDR2 SVGEGT. CDR3 sequence reads: CASKPGPYEKLFI. CDR3 coding DNA: TGTGCCAGCAAACCGGGACCGTATGAAAAACTGTTTATT.

V gene TRBV20-1 combines with J gene TRBJ2-4; possibly TRBD2 for D (6 bases). The CDR3 is 14 residues long. V dropped 0 bases and J dropped 1 base, with 7 bases sitting between them. Germline values: CDR1 DFQATT, CDR2 SNEGSKA (reference sequence). CDR3 sequence reads: CSARERGAKNIQYF. CDR3 bases: TGCAGTGCTAGAGAACGGGGGGCCAAAAACATTCAGTACTTC.

In its sample, this clonotype was seen many times. This chain joins TRBV12-3 or TRBV12-4 and TRBJ2-1; weak D call: TRBD2 (6 bases). The V gene lost 8 bases and the J gene lost 4 bases, with 15 bases spanning the gap. This CDR3 region has 14 residues. In nucleotides, the CDR3 is TGTGCCAGCTTCCAAACGGGACTGTACAATGAGCAGTTCTTC. The encoded protein is CASFQTGLYNEQFF.

This clonotype has a count of ten or more. The CDR3 DNA reads as TGCAGTGCTAGAGGATTAAGGGCAGCGGGAAACACCATATATTTT. Its translation: CSARGLRAAGNTIYF. This sequence joins TRBV20-1 and TRBJ1-3, with D unresolved. The CDR3 has 15 amino acids. Germline CDR1 is DFQATT and CDR2 is SNEGSKA (reference sequence). Between the trimmed V and J ends, which lost 1 base and 4 bases, there was a span of 14 bases.

This clonotype has more than one count but fewer than ten. The chain has TRBV12-3 or TRBV12-4 and TRBJ2-5; D gene ambiguous. The CDR3 length is 13 residues. The V end lost 6 bases, the J end lost 5 bases, and 13 bases lay between the germline ends. CDR3 nucleotide sequence: TGTGCCAGCAGCCCCACTGCGGCGGAGACCCAGTACTTC. Translation gives CASSPTAAETQYF.

This clonotype occurred a few times. The J gene is TRBJ2-1, the V gene TRBV10-3; 8 positions match TRBD1. The CDR3 runs to 12 residues. CDR1 is ENHRY, CDR2 SYGVKD, per germline. The V segment lost 6 bases and the J segment 6 bases; nucleotides outside the gene matches: 1. The CDR3 nucleotides read TGTGCCATCAGAGGACAGGGCAATGAGCAGTTCTTC. Protein: CAIRGQGNEQFF.

This clonotype was seen a handful of times. The V and J genes are TRBV11-2 and TRBJ2-7, with 8 bases that match TRBD2. CDR3 length equals 16 residues. In germline, CDR1 is SGHAT, CDR2 FQNNGV. J gave up 7 bases and V 5 bases, and 16 bases lay outside the gene matches. The CDR3 DNA follows: TGTGCCAGCAGCCTTGTCCCAGCGGGGGTCCCCCTGGAGCAGTACTTC. Encoded protein: CASSLVPAGVPLEQYF.

Many counts were recorded for this clonotype. CDR3 sequence: CSARDLQQLNTEAFF. CDR3 DNA: TGCAGTGCTAGAGATCTACAACAGCTGAACACTGAAGCTTTCTTT. The V call is TRBV20-1, the J call TRBJ1-1; no definite D call. Germline CDR1 DFQATT, CDR2 SNEGSKA (reference sequence). V lost 0 bases and J 0 bases, leaving 11 bases between the germline ends. The CDR3 is 15 residues long.

At least ten counts were recorded for this clonotype. This chain connects TRBV28 to TRBJ2-3; no clear D. Germline V CDR1 and CDR2: MDHEN, SYDVKM. The V end was cut by 4 bases, the J end by 2 bases, with 4 bases between. There are 12 residues in the CDR3. The DNA for the CDR3 is TGTGCCAGCAGTTACTCCACAGATACGCAGTATTTT. Translation: CASSYSTDTQYF. Full variable domain (outside the CDR3, taken from reference TRBV28 and TRBJ2-3): DVKVTQSSRYLVKRTGEKVFLECVQDMDHENMFWYRQDPGLGLRLIYFSYDVKMKEKGDIPEGYSVSREKKERFSLILESASTNQTSMYLCASSYSTDTQYFGPGTRLTVL.

Ten or more counts support this clonotype. The chain uses TRBV20-1 and TRBJ2-1; unclear D gene. The length of the CDR3 is 13 residues. V was shortened by 8 bases and J by 0 bases, with 11 bases between the two germline ends. The V gene's germline CDR1 is DFQATT and CDR2 SNEGSKA (reference sequence). Written as DNA, the CDR3 is TGCAGTAAGATAGAAGACTCCTACAATGAGCAGTTCTTC. It translates to CSKIEDSYNEQFF.

As regards this clonotype: Mismatch with germline at one junction end may stem from a read error. The chain uses TRBV20-1 and TRBJ2-2, with 7 bases that match TRBD2. Germline V gives CDR1 DFQATT, CDR2 SNEGSKA (reference sequence). The CDR3 extends over 15 amino acids. The CDR3 DNA reads as TGCAGTGCTAGAGATTTGAGCGGGAACCCCGGGGAGCTGTTTTTT. It codes for CSARDLSGNPGELFF.

This clonotype was seen a handful of times. The chain recombines TRBV6-1 with TRBJ1-4; 8 bases match TRBD1. Germline V CDR1 and CDR2: MNHNS, SASEGT. Unmatched junction bases numbered 9, after V lost 4 bases and J lost 5 bases. This CDR3 comprises 16 residues. The chain's CDR3 is CASSGTLGQENEKLFF. In nucleotides, the CDR3 is TGTGCCAGCAGTGGAACATTGGGACAGGAAAATGAAAAACTGTTTTTT.

This clonotype came up many times. The J gene is TRBJ1-2, the V gene TRBV29-1, with no clear D. The CDR3 spans 11 residues. CDR1 is SQVTM, CDR2 ANQGSEA, per germline. The V end lost 5 bases, the J end lost 8 bases, and 12 bases lay between the germline ends. The CDR3 here is CSVSGGEGYTF. The CDR3 DNA is TGCAGCGTTAGTGGTGGGGAAGGCTACACCTTC.

The chain has TRBV11-1 and TRBJ1-2, with 7 bases identical to TRBD1. This CDR3 is 19 amino acids long. Germline trimming cut 3 bases from V and 6 bases from J; bases unmatched to any gene: 22. CDR1 SGHAT and CDR2 FQDESV come from the germline V gene (reference sequence). The CDR3 DNA reads TGTGCCAGCAGCTTTTTTTTATTATCGGCGACAGGGACAGAAGATGGCTACACCTTC. The encoded protein is CASSFFLLSATGTEDGYTF.

This clonotype was seen at least ten times. The chain links TRBV12-3 or TRBV12-4 to TRBJ2-7, with a weak D call TRBD2 (5 bases). V lost 7 bases, J lost 0 bases, and 16 bases lay in between. There are 15 residues in the CDR3. CDR3 protein: CASTTIGLNSYEQYF. The CDR3 DNA reads TGTGCCAGCACCACTATTGGACTGAACTCCTACGAGCAGTACTTC.

This clonotype was detected only a few times. The rearrangement links TRBV6-2 or TRBV6-3 to TRBJ2-2; 9 nucleotides agree with TRBD2. Looked up from germline, CDR1 is MNHEY and CDR2 is SVGEGT. After removal of 8 bases from V and 7 bases from J, the junction contained 17 bases not matched to a gene. The CDR3 totals 17 residues. The CDR3: CASPALRRLAEGGELFF. CDR3 in DNA: TGTGCCAGCCCGGCGCTCCGAAGACTAGCGGAGGGCGGGGAGCTGTTTTTT.

This clonotype has more than one count but fewer than ten. The chain uses TRBV25-1 and TRBJ2-5, with 9 bases that match TRBD2. Germline CDR1 reads MGHDK; CDR2 reads SYGVNS. V gave up 4 bases and J gave up 4 bases; unmatched junction bases: 4. The CDR3 runs 14 residues. The CDR3 DNA reads TGTGCCAGCAGTGGCCAAGCGGGAGGAGAGACCCAGTACTTC. Translation gives CASSGQAGGETQYF.

This clonotype was detected once. V is TRBV3-1 and J is TRBJ2-1; D is unclear. Deletions cut 3 bases from V and 12 bases from J, with 9 bases between. The CDR3 loop spans 11 amino acids. The germline CDR1 and CDR2 sequences are LGHDT and YNNKEL (reference sequence). DNA for the CDR3: TGTGCCAGCAGCCAGGGTTTAAGGCAGTTCTTC. Translating it yields CASSQGLRQFF.

The rearrangement links TRBV20-1 to TRBJ2-3; TRBD2 matches at 7 bases. The CDR3 is 13 amino acids. With V trimmed by 5 bases and J by 5 bases, 7 bases remained unmatched. Looked up from germline, CDR1 is DFQATT and CDR2 is SNEGSKA (reference sequence). The chain's CDR3 is CSAPRTRQDTQYF. CDR3 nucleotides: TGCAGTGCTCCCCGGACTAGACAAGATACGCAGTATTTT.

In this sample, this clonotype turned up a few times. The chain is built from TRBV20-1 and TRBJ2-3; D unclear. There are 14 residues in the CDR3. CDR1 DFQATT and CDR2 SNEGSKA come from the germline V gene (reference sequence). V was trimmed by 5 bases and J by 7 bases, leaving 19 bases between them. DNA for the CDR3: TGCAGTGCTCCCCTAGACGCAATGAGGAATACGCAGTATTTT. Residues: CSAPLDAMRNTQYF.

This clonotype was picked up many times. V and J are TRBV12-3 or TRBV12-4 and TRBJ2-6, with D hard to call. The length of the CDR3 is 15 residues. V was shortened by 6 bases and J by 0 bases, with 9 bases between the two germline ends. CDR3 sequence reads: CASRTRISGANVLTF. The CDR3 DNA reads as TGTGCCAGCAGGACCCGGATCTCTGGGGCCAACGTCCTGACTTTC.

This clonotype was seen many times. The chain employs TRBV7-9 and TRBJ1-1, with D maybe TRBD1 (5 bases). This CDR3 contains 13 residues. CDR1 is SEHNR and CDR2 is FQNEAQ in the germline V gene (reference sequence). The germline V and J ends were trimmed by 5 bases and 6 bases, with 13 bases remaining between them. The CDR3 sequence is CASSGDSLAEAFF. CDR3 bases: TGTGCCAGCAGCGGTGACAGCTTAGCTGAAGCTTTCTTT.

This clonotype was picked up a small number of times. V is TRBV2 and J is TRBJ1-1; D unclear. V lost 9 bases and J 1 base, leaving 9 bases between the germline ends. The CDR3 extends over 12 amino acids. Germline lookup yields CDR1 SNHLY and CDR2 FYNNEI. The CDR3 here is CARHSSNTEAFF. In DNA form, the CDR3 reads TGTGCCAGACACTCATCGAACACTGAAGCTTTCTTT.

The sample holds many counts of this clonotype. CDR3 amino acids: CASSGTSGQETQYF. The CDR3 nucleotides are TGTGCCAGTTCGGGGACTAGCGGACAAGAGACCCAGTACTTC. This sequence joins TRBV5-4 and TRBJ2-5; TRBD2 aligns across 11 bases. The CDR3 consists of 14 residues. Germline CDR1 SGHNT, CDR2 YYREEE (reference sequence). V lost 8 bases to trimming and J lost 2 bases; unmatched junction nucleotides: 5.

This clonotype was detected many times. This chain connects TRBV20-1 to TRBJ2-3; D ambiguous. V gave up 4 bases and J gave up 1 base, with 12 bases separating them. Germline CDR1 and CDR2: DFQATT and SNEGSKA (reference sequence). The CDR3 extends over 14 amino acids. The CDR3 nucleotides are TGCAGTGCTAAGCTCCAGGACGGCACAGATACGCAGTATTTT. Its protein product is CSAKLQDGTDTQYF.

This clonotype was counted between two and nine times. This chain joins TRBV20-1 and TRBJ2-3; no firm D call. V was trimmed by 3 bases and J by 0 bases, leaving 10 bases between them. CDR1 and CDR2 (germline): DFQATT, SNEGSKA (reference sequence). This CDR3 comprises 14 residues. The CDR3 region is CSARYTLSTDTQYF. CDR3 nucleotides: TGCAGTGCTAGGTATACACTCAGCACAGATACGCAGTATTTT.

This clonotype was counted ten times or more. This rearrangement joins TRBV15 to TRBJ1-5; D might be TRBD1 (6 bases). The germline V and J ends were trimmed by 3 bases and 7 bases, with 13 bases remaining between them. The CDR3 loop spans 14 amino acids. Germline assignment: CDR1 LNHNV and CDR2 YYDKDF (reference sequence). The CDR3: CATSSYRVGQPQHF. The CDR3 DNA is TGTGCCACCAGCAGTTACAGGGTAGGGCAGCCCCAGCATTTT.